This T cell receptor (beta chain) emerged from a study of blood T cells in healthy people across ages. Primed by a sample-barcoded 5' primer and a J-beta primer mix, a second PCR proceeded for roughly 6 to 12 cycles. TCRdb re-called the 5' RACE reads with MiXCR, one entry per CDR3 protein. The table shows about 940,000 distinct CDR3 sequences, with around 49% occurring only once. This TCR came from a man aged 30 to 39 in good health. The material sequenced was blood.

The CDR3 reads CASSLGRSGSSYEQYF. The CDR3 region has the DNA TGTGCCAGCAGCTTAGGCCGAAGCGGGAGCTCCTACGAGCAGTACTTC. The chain is built from TRBV13 and TRBJ2-7, with 8 bases identical to TRBD2. V lost 0 bases, J lost 0 bases, and 4 bases stayed unmatched. CDR3 length: 16 amino acids. CDR1 and CDR2 from the germline V gene are PRHDT and FYEKMQ (reference sequence).